These T cell receptor beta chains were read from a single sample in a study of blood T cell repertoires in COVID-19. Clones were read by immunoSEQ multiplex PCR, and TCRdb kept only the in-frame ones, dropping some. Of 100,000 to 150,000 clones detected, roughly 89% appear once; the ten largest clones hold around 4.2%. The sample was peripheral blood. The receptors derive from a man aged 55 to 69 with COVID-19, enrolled during active disease. Each CDR3 is given with its conserved first and last residue. The order of the fields is D gene, J gene, clone size, V gene, CDR3 DNA, CDR3 protein. A D gene is named only where the DNA matches it firmly. Where a row states a size, it is once, few, many or the class of an expanded clone; other rows omit it.

TRBD1 | TRBJ1-2 | - | TRBV5-5 | TGTGCCAGCAGCTCAAGACAGGGGGTGGCTGTCTATGGCTACACCTTC | CASSSRQGVAVYGYTF
TRBD1 | TRBJ1-1 | - | TRBV5-1 | TGCGCCAGCAGCTTGGAAAGGACAGGGCAAGCTTTCTTT | CASSLERTGQAFF
TRBD1 | TRBJ1-4 | - | TRBV27 | TGTGCCAGCAGTCCCCGACAGGGGGGTAATGAAAAACTGTTTTTT | CASSPRQGGNEKLFF
TRBD1 | TRBJ2-7 | - | TRBV6-5 | TGTGCCAGCAGGTTAGGGACAGGGTTCTACGAGCAGTACTTC | CASRLGTGFYEQYF
- | TRBJ1-4 | once | TRBV27 | TGTGCCAGCAGTCCGACACCGACAGGCCGGAATGAAAAACTGTTTTTT | CASSPTPTGRNEKLFF
- | TRBJ2-2 | - | TRBV6-5 | TGTGCCAGCAGTACCGGGGAAGGGGAGCTGTTTTTT | CASSTGEGELFF
TRBD1 | TRBJ1-6 | - | TRBV13 | TGTGCCAGCAGTCTAGGGACAGGGCCTTCACCCCTCCACTTT | CASSLGTGPSPLHF
- | TRBJ2-4 | - | TRBV2 | TGTGCCAGCAGTGAAAGGGGGACCAAAAACATTCAGTACTTC | CASSERGTKNIQYF
TRBD2 | TRBJ2-5 | - | TRBV4-3 | TGCGCCAGCAGCCAAGGACTAGCGGGGACGTACCAAGAGACCCAGTACTTC | CASSQGLAGTYQETQYF
TRBD1 | TRBJ1-5 | once | TRBV10-3 | TGTGCCATCAGTGAGGACAGGGGACAGAAGAATCAGCCCCAGCATTTT | CAISEDRGQKNQPQHF
- | TRBJ2-4 | - | TRBV14 | TGTGCCAGCAGCCACGGGGGTGCCCTAGCCAAAAACATTCAGTACTTC | CASSHGGALAKNIQYF
TRBD2 | TRBJ2-5 | - | TRBV7-2 | TGTGCCAGCAGCTTCAAAGCGGGGGGCGGTGGGGAGACCCAGTACTTC | CASSFKAGGGGETQYF
TRBD1 | TRBJ1-3 | - | TRBV30 | TGTGCCTGGACAGGGGGTGTACTGGACACCATATATTTT | CAWTGGVLDTIYF
TRBD1 | TRBJ1-1 | - | TRBV10-1 | TGCGCCAGCAGCCCGGGGACAGGGGCTACTGAAGCTTTCTTT | CASSPGTGATEAFF
- | TRBJ2-2 | - | TRBV11-2 | TGTGCCAGCAGCTTAGATCGAACTGACACCGGGGAGCTGTTTTTT | CASSLDRTDTGELFF
- | TRBJ2-7 | - | TRBV12-3/TRBV12-4 | TGTGCCAGCAGTTTAGGTTTCAGGGTCGAGCAGTACTTC | CASSLGFRVEQYF
- | TRBJ1-5 | - | TRBV7-9 | TGTGCCAGCAGCTTAGAGTCGGTTTATCAGCCCCAGCATTTT | CASSLESVYQPQHF
TRBD2 | TRBJ2-5 | once | TRBV18 | TGTGCCAGCTCACCACGGCTCGGGCGGGGGGTCGGAGAGACCCAGTACTTC | CASSPRLGRGVGETQYF
- | TRBJ2-5 | once | TRBV7-2 | TGTGCCAGCAGCCTCAACAGGGAAAAAGAGACCCAGTACTTC | CASSLNREKETQYF
TRBD1 | TRBJ1-6 | - | TRBV4-1 | TGCGCCAGCAGTGCCGGGACAGGGTCGTCTTCACCCCTCCACTTT | CASSAGTGSSSPLHF
- | TRBJ1-2 | - | TRBV19 | TGTGCCAGTAGTATGTGGGGCGAGGATGGCTACACCTTC | CASSMWGEDGYTF
- | TRBJ1-2 | - | TRBV19 | TGTGCCAGTAGTCACCGGGATGCCTATGGCTACACCTTC | CASSHRDAYGYTF
- | TRBJ2-2 | - | TRBV5-4 | TGTGCCAGCAGCTTAGGCGGTACCGGGGAGCTGTTTTTT | CASSLGGTGELFF
TRBD1 | TRBJ2-1 | - | TRBV7-9 | TGTGCCAGCAGCTCCCGGGGGACAGGGGTGTTCAATGAGCAGTTCTTC | CASSSRGTGVFNEQFF
- | TRBJ2-3 | - | TRBV30 | TGTGCCTGGAGTCGGGTCACAGATACGCAGTATTTT | CAWSRVTDTQYF
- | TRBJ1-1 | - | TRBV14 | TGTGCCAGCAGCCCAGGGTTGACTGAAGCTTTCTTT | CASSPGLTEAFF
TRBD1 | TRBJ2-4 | - | TRBV7-2 | TGTGCCAGCAGCTTGGGGGACAGGGGATTAGGAAACATTCAGTACTTC | CASSLGDRGLGNIQYF
- | TRBJ1-1 | - | TRBV28 | TGTGCCAGCAGTTCAGGGTTTTCGGACACTGAAGCTTTCTTT | CASSSGFSDTEAFF
TRBD1 | TRBJ2-6 | once | TRBV5-1 | TGCGCCAGCAGCGTGACAGGGAAAGCTGGGGCCAACGTCCTGACTTTC | CASSVTGKAGANVLTF
- | TRBJ1-1 | - | TRBV28 | TGTGCCAGCAGCCGCGTAAGCCTTAACACTGAAGCTTTCTTT | CASSRVSLNTEAFF
TRBD1 | TRBJ2-7 | once | TRBV3-1/TRBV3-2 | TGTGCCAGCAGCCAAGCACGACAGGGTTGGCAGTACTTC | CASSQARQGWQYF
TRBD2 | TRBJ2-1 | - | TRBV28 | TGTGCCAGCAGTTTATACGGGACTAGCGGGGGTACCTCCTACAATGAGCAGTTCTTC | CASSLYGTSGGTSYNEQFF
TRBD2 | TRBJ2-1 | - | TRBV14 | TGTGCCAGCAGCCCCTTAGCGGGGGGGGCCTACAATGAGCAGTTCTTC | CASSPLAGGAYNEQFF
- | TRBJ2-1 | - | TRBV5-1 | TGCGCCAGCAGCTTGGTTATTGGGGCAGGGGTCTACAATGAGCAGTTCTTC | CASSLVIGAGVYNEQFF
- | TRBJ2-7 | - | TRBV4-3 | TGCGCCAGCAGCCAAGGCGAGGGCGCCCCTTCCTACGAGCAGTACTTC | CASSQGEGAPSYEQYF
- | TRBJ1-5 | - | TRBV24-1 | TGTGCCACCAGTGACCCTAAACAGGGAAACAATCAGCCCCAGCATTTT | CATSDPKQGNNQPQHF
- | TRBJ1-3 | - | TRBV11-2 | TGTGCCAGCAGCCAGGGGATTTCCGGAAACACCATATATTTT | CASSQGISGNTIYF
TRBD1 | TRBJ2-6 | - | TRBV5-5 | TGTGCCAGCAGCTTGGCCTATGGACAGGTGCCCTCTGGGGCCAACGTCCTGACTTTC | CASSLAYGQVPSGANVLTF
TRBD1 | TRBJ1-1 | - | TRBV28 | TGTGCCAGCAGGTTGACAGGGGAGACTGAAGCTTTCTTT | CASRLTGETEAFF
- | TRBJ2-7 | - | TRBV30 | TGTGCCTGGACAGGGACCTACGAGCAGTACTTC | CAWTGTYEQYF
TRBD1 | TRBJ2-1 | once | TRBV5-1 | TGCGCCAGCAGCTACAGGACAGGGCTGAGCTCCTACAATGAGCAGTTCTTC | CASSYRTGLSSYNEQFF
- | TRBJ1-5 | - | TRBV28 | TGTGCCAGCAGTTCGAGCAAATCGGGGATTAATCAGCCCCAGCATTTT | CASSSSKSGINQPQHF
- | TRBJ1-3 | few | TRBV6-5 | TGTGCCAGCACCTCCCAGGGTTCAGGTGGAAACACCATATATTTT | CASTSQGSGGNTIYF
- | TRBJ1-3 | once | TRBV5-1 | TGCGCCAGCAGTCCCCAGCGACCGATCTCTGGAAACACCATATATTTT | CASSPQRPISGNTIYF
- | TRBJ2-7 | - | TRBV5-4 | TGTGCCAGCAGCGACCATGCGGAAGAGCAGTACTTC | CASSDHAEEQYF
- | TRBJ1-5 | - | TRBV18 | TGTGCCAGCTCACCACGGGGACGGGGGGATCAGCCCCAGCATTTT | CASSPRGRGDQPQHF
- | TRBJ1-4 | few | TRBV5-1 | TGCGCCAGCAGTTACGACATTACAACTAATGAAAAACTGTTTTTT | CASSYDITTNEKLFF
- | TRBJ2-5 | - | TRBV12-3/TRBV12-4 | TGTGCCAGCAGTCAGGGGGAGGCAGAGACCCAGTACTTC | CASSQGEAETQYF
TRBD1 | TRBJ1-2 | once | TRBV28 | TGTGCCAGCAGTTTACCGGGACAGGCTCCCTATGGCTACACCTTC | CASSLPGQAPYGYTF
- | TRBJ1-5 | - | TRBV18 | TGTGCCAGCTCACCTCTTAGGCAGGCCTACCCTACCCACAATCAGCCCCAGCATTTT | CASSPLRQAYPTHNQPQHF
TRBD2 | TRBJ2-2 | - | TRBV10-2 | TGCGCCAGCAATGGACTAGCGGGGGATACCGGGGAGCTGTTTTTT | CASNGLAGDTGELFF
- | TRBJ2-6 | - | TRBV5-5 | TGTGCCAGCAGCTCGCTCGGGCTGACAGTTGGGGCCAACGTCCTGACTTTC | CASSSLGLTVGANVLTF
- | TRBJ2-2 | - | TRBV5-5 | TGTGCCAGCAGCTTGGGGCCCACCGGGGAGCTGTTTTTT | CASSLGPTGELFF
- | TRBJ1-2 | - | TRBV27 | TGTGCCAGCAGTTTGTCTCTCGCCCGGGTCCCCAACTATGGCTACACCTTC | CASSLSLARVPNYGYTF
- | TRBJ1-6 | once | TRBV7-9 | TGTGCCAGCAGCTTAGGGCAGGGATCACCCCTCCACTTT | CASSLGQGSPLHF
TRBD2 | TRBJ2-3 | once | TRBV5-1 | TGCGCCAGCAGCGAATCTAGCGGACTCACAGATACGCAGTATTTT | CASSESSGLTDTQYF